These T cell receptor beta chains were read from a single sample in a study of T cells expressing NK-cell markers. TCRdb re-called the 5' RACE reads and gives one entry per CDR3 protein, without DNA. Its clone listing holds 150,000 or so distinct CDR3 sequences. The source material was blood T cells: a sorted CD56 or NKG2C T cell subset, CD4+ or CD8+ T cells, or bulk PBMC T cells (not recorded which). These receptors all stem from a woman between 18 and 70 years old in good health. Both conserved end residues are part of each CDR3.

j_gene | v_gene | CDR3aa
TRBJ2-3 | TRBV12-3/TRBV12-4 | CASTPRSNTDTQYF
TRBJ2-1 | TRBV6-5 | CASSHRDSEQFF
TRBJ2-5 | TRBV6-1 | CAFSGGTSGKETQYF
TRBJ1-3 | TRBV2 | CASSDQGRVNTIYF
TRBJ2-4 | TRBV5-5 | CASSLTGVAKNIQYF
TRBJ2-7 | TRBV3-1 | CASSPELNNKEQYF
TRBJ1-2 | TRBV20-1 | CSAPGQGNYGYTF
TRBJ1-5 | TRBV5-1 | CASSLGVGGQNQPQHF
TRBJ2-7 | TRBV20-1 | CSARALGGGASGGEFSYEQYF
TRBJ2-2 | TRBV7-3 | CASSLNRDDTGELFF
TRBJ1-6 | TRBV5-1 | CASSGTGGLDSPLHF
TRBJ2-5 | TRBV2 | CASQFGQGKETQYF
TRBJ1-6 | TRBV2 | CASSDSRVNSPLHF
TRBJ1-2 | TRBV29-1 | CSGGPGQGIPSNYGYTF
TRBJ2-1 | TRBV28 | CASLGGFHNEQFF
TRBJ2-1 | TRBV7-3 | CASSPIAGAYNEQFF
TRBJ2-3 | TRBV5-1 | CASSRDRVDTQYF
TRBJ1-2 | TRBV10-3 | CAISVADRYGYTF
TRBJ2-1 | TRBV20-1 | CSARDPEAGVIGEQFF
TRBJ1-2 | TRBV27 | CASSLTASNYGYTF
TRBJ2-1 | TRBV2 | CASSEGAVSYNEQFF
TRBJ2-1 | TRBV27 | CASSGYRGGSYNEQFF
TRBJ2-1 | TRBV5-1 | CASSLLQTTSGREQFF
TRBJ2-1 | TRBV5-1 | CASSLGQYYNEQFF
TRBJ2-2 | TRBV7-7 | CASSLATFGELFF
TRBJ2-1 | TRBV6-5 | CASSYSASGTGWQFF
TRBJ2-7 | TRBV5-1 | CASSPYQGAGYEQYF
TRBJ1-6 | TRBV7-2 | CASSLVIGKDSPLHF
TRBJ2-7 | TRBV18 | CASSPLAGDYEQYF
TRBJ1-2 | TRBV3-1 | CASSVQQVSKLYGYTF
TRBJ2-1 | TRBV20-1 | CSAPKLIEQFF
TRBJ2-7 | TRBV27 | CASSLKDGRVGEQYF
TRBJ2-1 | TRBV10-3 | CAISINPYNEQFF
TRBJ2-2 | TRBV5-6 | CASNRQGMAGELFF
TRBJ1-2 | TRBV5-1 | CASSETGAIGYTF
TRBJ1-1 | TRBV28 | CASCPHRNTEAFF
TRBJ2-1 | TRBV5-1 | CASSPARNEQFF
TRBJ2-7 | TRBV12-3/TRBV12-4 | CASSFAGASYEQYF
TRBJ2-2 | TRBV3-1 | CASSQGQGALTGELFF
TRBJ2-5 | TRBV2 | CASCTYQTQYF
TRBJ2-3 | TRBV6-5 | CASSSREGTDTQYF
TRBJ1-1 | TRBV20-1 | CSARSSSTEAFF
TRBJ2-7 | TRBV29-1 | CSASLASSYEQYF